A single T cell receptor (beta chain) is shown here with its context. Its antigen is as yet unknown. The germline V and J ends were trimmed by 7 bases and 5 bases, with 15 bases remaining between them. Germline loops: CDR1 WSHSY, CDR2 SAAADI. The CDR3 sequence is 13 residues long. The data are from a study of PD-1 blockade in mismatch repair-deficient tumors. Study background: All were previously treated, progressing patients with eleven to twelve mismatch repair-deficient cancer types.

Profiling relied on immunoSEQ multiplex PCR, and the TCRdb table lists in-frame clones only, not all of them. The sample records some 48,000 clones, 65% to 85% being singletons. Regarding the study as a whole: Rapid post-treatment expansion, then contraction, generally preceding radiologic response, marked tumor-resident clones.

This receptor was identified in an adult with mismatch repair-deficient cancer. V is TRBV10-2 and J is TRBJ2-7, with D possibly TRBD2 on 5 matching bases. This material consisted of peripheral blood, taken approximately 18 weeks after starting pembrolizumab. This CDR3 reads CASTRGIGNEQYF. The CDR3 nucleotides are TGCGCCAGCACCCGAGGGATTGGTAACGAGCAGTACTTC.